This TCR beta chain emerged from a study of T cells in Graves' hyperthyroidism and ophthalmopathy. Fresh 10 ml peripheral blood yielded PBMCs. V was trimmed by 2 bases and J by 5 bases, leaving 12 bases between them. This CDR3 has 14 residues. Per germline, CDR1 MNHNS and CDR2 SASEGT. RNA transcripts were the template for amplifying TCR beta CDR3 regions. The TCR CDR3 first-round RT-PCR relied on the HTBI primer set. TCRdb used MiXCR to reprocess the multiplex PCR reads, holding one entry per CDR3 protein. The sample has 200,000 to 250,000 distinct CDR3 sequences; less than 20% are singletons. In this sample, this clonotype turned up a few times.

This TCR derives from a woman between 45 and 65 years old with Graves' hyperthyroidism. V usage is TRBV6-1 and J usage is TRBJ2-5, with D perhaps TRBD2 (5 bases). The sequenced material came from blood. The CDR3 bases are TGTGCCAGCAGTGAATGGAAAGGCGGGGAGACCCAGTACTTC. Its protein product is CASSEWKGGETQYF.